This passage covers 30 T cell receptor beta chains from one sample sequenced in a study of T-cell reconstitution after alpha-beta-depleted transplantation in children. The authors prepared the TCRbeta library with unique molecular identifiers. In TCRdb, the PCR reads were re-called with MiXCR into one record per CDR3 protein. The data hold 150,000 to 250,000 distinct CDR3 sequences, with roughly 15% observed a single time. The specimen was PBMCs from the stem cell graft donor, collected from the stem cell graft. The receptor set was obtained from a human donor who donated a stem cell graft to a child with acute lymphoblastic leukemia.

Here the CDR3 DNA reads TGTGCCAGCAGCTCCAGGACAGGGATCGCCTACGAGCAGTACTTC. Translation: CASSSRTGIAYEQYF. This chain connects TRBV7-9 to TRBJ2-7, with 8 positions matching TRBD1. Germline values: CDR1 SEHNR, CDR2 FQNEAQ (reference sequence). The CDR3 has 15 amino acids. The V and J ends lost 4 bases and 2 bases, in that order; junction bases with no gene match: 7.

This clonotype was detected many times. The rearrangement uses TRBV20-1 and TRBJ2-5, with a weak D call TRBD1 (6 bases). V lost 5 bases and J 2 bases, leaving 12 bases between the germline ends. CDR3 size: 13 residues. Germline CDR1 reads DFQATT; CDR2 reads SNEGSKA (reference sequence). CDR3: CSAPTGLQETQYF. The CDR3 coding sequence is TGCAGTGCTCCCACAGGGCTTCAAGAGACCCAGTACTTC.

This clonotype was counted between two and nine times. V gene TRBV28 combines with J gene TRBJ2-7; TRBD1 matches at 10 bases. Germline assignment: CDR1 MDHEN and CDR2 SYDVKM. Germline trimming cut 5 bases from V and 6 bases from J; bases unmatched to any gene: 7. This CDR3 spans 14 amino acids. CDR3 residues: CASSLPGQGIEQYF. The CDR3 coding sequence is TGTGCCAGCAGTCTCCCGGGACAGGGGATCGAGCAGTACTTC.

This clonotype was detected ten times or more. The chain uses TRBV11-2 and TRBJ2-4; tentatively, D is TRBD1 (5 bases). The CDR3 runs 19 residues. V was clipped by 5 bases and J by 0 bases, with 23 bases between them. Germline V gene lookup returns CDR1 SGHAT and CDR2 FQNNGV. CDR3 coding DNA: TGTGCCAGCAGCGAAAGGGGTAGCTTAGACCTACTAGCCAAAAACATTCAGTACTTC. Residues: CASSERGSLDLLAKNIQYF. Full variable domain (outside the CDR3, taken from reference TRBV11-2 and TRBJ2-4): EAGVAQSPRYKIIEKRQSVAFWCNPISGHATLYWYQQILGQGPKLLIQFQNNGVVDDSQLPKDRFSAERLKGVDSTLKIQPAKLEDSAVYLCASSERGSLDLLAKNIQYFGAGTRLSVL.

The chain combines TRBV6-5 with TRBJ2-7; maybe TRBD2 (6 bases). This CDR3 has 15 residues. Per the germline V gene, CDR1 is MNHEY and CDR2 is SVGAGI. V was cut by 3 bases and J by 5 bases, with 17 bases left in between. The CDR3 loop reads CASSYAPGGKNEQYF. CDR3 sequence (DNA): TGTGCCAGCAGTTATGCCCCCGGGGGTAAAAACGAGCAGTACTTC.

A word on this clonotype: With a much larger clone just one base away, this may be a read error. The CDR3 reads CASSSFPGLANNEQFF. The CDR3 DNA follows: TGCGCCAGCAGCTCTTTTCCGGGACTAGCGAACAATGAGCAGTTCTTC. J is TRBJ2-1 and V is TRBV5-1, with 10 bases that match TRBD2. From germline, CDR1 is SGHRS and CDR2 YFSETQ. The V and J ends lost 3 bases and 5 bases, in that order; junction bases with no gene match: 8. This CDR3 is built from 16 residues.

The chain is built from TRBV5-1 and TRBJ1-1; D is unresolved. The CDR3 consists of 15 residues. Looked up from germline, CDR1 is SGHRS and CDR2 is YFSETQ. Trimming pared 5 bases from V and 0 bases from J, leaving 14 bases between. The DNA for the CDR3 is TGCGCCAGCAGAGGGATGGGGATACTGAACACTGAAGCTTTCTTT. This gives the protein CASRGMGILNTEAFF.

This clonotype was seen ten or more times. The chain employs TRBV20-1 and TRBJ2-1; either TRBD1 or TRBD2 may supply D (6 bases each). Trimming removed 3 bases at V and 8 bases at J, with 20 bases between. Per the germline V gene, CDR1 is DFQATT and CDR2 is SNEGSKA (reference sequence). This CDR3 region has 15 residues. The CDR3: CSASHPGANIDEQFF. The CDR3, as DNA: TGCAGTGCTAGTCATCCGGGGGCGAATATCGATGAGCAGTTCTTC.

This clonotype was counted many times. This rearrangement joins TRBV3-1 to TRBJ2-7; 7 bases map to TRBD2. The junction had 14 bases not matched to a gene; V was cut back by 4 bases and J by 2 bases. CDR3 size: 17 residues. CDR1 is LGHDT and CDR2 is YNNKEL in the germline V gene (reference sequence). CDR3 DNA: TGTGCCAGCAGCCCCCGAAAGAGGGCTAGCGGTCCCTACGAGCAGTACTTC. Its translation: CASSPRKRASGPYEQYF.

This clonotype was counted ten times or more. This chain links TRBV3-1 with TRBJ1-1, with D perhaps TRBD1 (5 bases). Trimming took 0 bases from V and 4 from J, leaving 12 bases between them. The germline CDR1 and CDR2 sequences are LGHDT and YNNKEL (reference sequence). The CDR3 spans 15 residues. The CDR3 nucleotides read TGTGCCAGCAGCCAAGATGCAGGGCGAGGCACTGAAGCTTTCTTT. This gives the protein CASSQDAGRGTEAFF.

In its sample, this clonotype was seen many times. The chain is built from TRBV10-3 and TRBJ2-3; D is unclear. The germline V gene encodes CDR1 ENHRY and CDR2 SYGVKD. V lost 4 bases to trimming and J lost 4 bases, with 12 bases between them. This CDR3 region has 14 residues. CDR3 sequence (DNA): TGTGCCATCAGTGGGCTTAAAGTGGCAGATACGCAGTATTTT. This codes for CAISGLKVADTQYF.

The chain has TRBV15 and TRBJ2-1; 9 positions match TRBD2. CDR1 is LNHNV, CDR2 YYDKDF, per germline (reference sequence). The CDR3 spans 15 residues. J lost 8 bases, V lost 0 bases, and 5 bases had no gene match. The CDR3: CATSRDASGNDEQFF. For the CDR3, the DNA is TGTGCCACCAGCAGAGATGCTAGCGGGAACGATGAGCAGTTCTTC.

This clonotype was seen only a few times. V gene TRBV27 combines with J gene TRBJ2-3; 14 bases align to TRBD2. The germline V gene encodes CDR1 MNHEY and CDR2 SMNVEV (reference sequence). The length of the CDR3 is 15 residues. Trimming removed 6 bases from V and 6 bases from J; junction bases left unmatched: 5. CDR3 loop: CASRRLAGGADTQYF. The CDR3 region has the DNA TGTGCCAGCAGGCGACTAGCGGGAGGGGCTGATACGCAGTATTTT.

This clonotype has ten or more counts. The rearrangement links TRBV5-1 to TRBJ1-1; 11 bases match TRBD1. Germline assignment: CDR1 SGHRS and CDR2 YFSETQ. This CDR3 is 17 amino acids long. V was clipped by 4 bases and J by 4 bases; unmatched bases: 12. This chain's CDR3 is CASSPLPGQGGSTEAFF. The CDR3 DNA is TGCGCCAGCAGCCCCCTTCCGGGACAGGGGGGTAGCACTGAAGCTTTCTTT.

This clonotype was counted ten times or more. V usage is TRBV30 and J usage is TRBJ1-2; a weak D match, TRBD1 (6 bases). This CDR3 is built from 14 residues. CDR1 is GTSNPN, CDR2 SVGIG, per germline (reference sequence). V gave up 3 bases and J gave up 6 bases, with 17 bases separating them. CDR3 nucleotide sequence: TGTGCCTGGAGCGCTCTCCGGGGGCGAGATGGCTACACCTTC. This codes for CAWSALRGRDGYTF.

The genes are TRBV18 and TRBJ1-4, with D possibly matching TRBD1 (5 bases). Germline lookup yields CDR1 KGHSH and CDR2 LQKENI. The CDR3 has 13 amino acids. Deletions cut 4 bases from V and 5 bases from J, with 8 bases between. The CDR3 region is CASSRQKNEKLFF. The CDR3 DNA sequence: TGTGCCAGCTCACGACAGAAAAATGAAAAACTGTTTTTT.

The sample holds many counts of this clonotype. The chain is built from TRBV7-2 and TRBJ2-5; no clear D gene. Per germline, CDR1 SGHTA and CDR2 FQGNSA. Trimming took 1 base from V and 5 from J, leaving 11 bases between them. The CDR3 extends over 14 amino acids. DNA for the CDR3: TGTGCCAGCAGCTTAGGGGCGGTTGCGGAGACCCAGTACTTC. Its protein product is CASSLGAVAETQYF. Complete variable domain (other parts from reference TRBV7-2 and TRBJ2-5): GAGVSQSPSNKVTEKGKDVELRCDPISGHTALYWYRQSLGQGLEFLIYFQGNSAPDKSGLPSDRFSAERTGGSVSTLTIQRTQQEDSAVYLCASSLGAVAETQYFGPGTRLLVL.

This clonotype was seen at least ten times. The gene calls are TRBV28 and TRBJ2-3, with D possibly TRBD1 on 6 matching bases. Germline V lookup: CDR1 MDHEN, CDR2 SYDVKM. V was clipped by 4 bases and J by 0 bases, with 11 bases between them. There are 15 residues in the CDR3. CDR3 bases: TGTGCCAGCAGTTCCACCGGACAGAGCACAGATACGCAGTATTTT. Amino acid sequence: CASSSTGQSTDTQYF.

There are many counts of this clonotype. The rearrangement uses TRBV24-1 and TRBJ2-2; D ambiguous. V was trimmed by 4 bases and J by 7 bases, leaving 6 bases between them. From germline, CDR1 is KGHDR and CDR2 SFDVKD. CDR3 length equals 12 residues. The CDR3: CATSEGIGELFF. The DNA of the CDR3 is TGTGCCACCAGTGAGGGGATCGGGGAGCTGTTTTTT.

This clonotype has at least ten counts. The chain couples TRBV12-3 or TRBV12-4 to TRBJ1-1; D not resolved. The CDR3 runs 13 residues. V lost 2 bases to trimming and J lost 3 bases, with 7 bases between them. CDR3 bases: TGTGCCAGCAGTTTACAGGTATACACTGAAGCTTTCTTT. Protein product: CASSLQVYTEAFF.

This clonotype has at least ten counts. This chain joins TRBV15 and TRBJ2-2; D is unresolved. The germline CDR1 and CDR2 sequences are LNHNV and YYDKDF (reference sequence). The CDR3 spans 12 residues. V lost 3 bases and J 4 bases, leaving 3 bases between the germline ends. The CDR3 DNA is TGTGCCACCAGCAGGATCACCGGGGAGCTGTTTTTT. Amino acid sequence: CATSRITGELFF.

This clonotype was seen many times. V gene TRBV5-1 combines with J gene TRBJ2-3; possibly TRBD2 for D (5 bases). Germline CDR1 is SGHRS and CDR2 is YFSETQ. Trimming removed 0 bases from V and 6 bases from J, with 14 bases in between. This CDR3 is 15 amino acids long. CDR3: CASSLASLGEDTQYF. CDR3 bases: TGCGCCAGCAGCTTGGCTTCCCTTGGGGAGGATACGCAGTATTTT. Drawing the rest from reference TRBV5-1 and TRBJ2-3, the complete variable domain is KAGVTQTPRYLIKTRGQQVTLSCSPISGHRSVSWYQQTPGQGLQFLFEYFSETQRNKGNFPGRFSGRQFSNSRSEMNVSTLELGDSALYLCASSLASLGEDTQYFGPGTRLTVL.

The V and J genes are TRBV5-4 and TRBJ2-2, with D possibly being TRBD2 (5 bases). V lost 4 bases to trimming and J lost 0 bases, with 13 bases between them. The CDR3 totals 16 residues. Germline CDR1 and CDR2: SGHNT and YYREEE (reference sequence). CDR3 region: CASSVTRATNTGELFF. The DNA of the CDR3 is TGTGCCAGCAGCGTAACTAGAGCCACGAACACCGGGGAGCTGTTTTTT.

V usage is TRBV7-8 and J usage is TRBJ2-1; D might be TRBD1 (5 bases). Germline values: CDR1 SGHVS, CDR2 FQNEAQ. The ends were cut back, 3 bases at V and 4 bases at J, with 7 bases in the middle. This CDR3 region has 13 residues. CDR3 in amino acids: CASSLKGYNEQFF. The CDR3 nucleotides are TGTGCCAGCAGCTTGAAGGGGTACAATGAGCAGTTCTTC.

V and J are TRBV5-1 and TRBJ2-7; TRBD1 matches 7 bases. This CDR3 is built from 16 residues. The junction had 17 bases not matched to a gene; V was cut back by 4 bases and J by 7 bases. The germline V gene encodes CDR1 SGHRS and CDR2 YFSETQ. The CDR3 coding sequence is TGCGCCAGCAGCCCTCGAATCGACAGGGCCCCTGATGAGCAGTACTTC. Protein product: CASSPRIDRAPDEQYF.

CDR3 bases: TGTGCCAGCAGTAGGGACAGACAAAGCAATCAGCCCCAGCATTTT. It translates to CASSRDRQSNQPQHF. This chain connects TRBV2 to TRBJ1-5; TRBD1 matches at 7 bases. CDR1 and CDR2 (germline): SNHLY, FYNNEI. The ends lost 5 bases at V and 1 base at J; junction bases unmatched: 5. The CDR3 contains 15 residues. The whole variable domain, remainder taken from reference TRBV2 and TRBJ1-5, is EPEVTQTPSHQVTQMGQEVILRCVPISNHLYFYWYRQILGQKVEFLVSFYNNEISEKSEIFDDQFSVERPDGSNFTLKIRSTKLEDSAMYFCASSRDRQSNQPQHFGDGTRLSIL.

This clonotype was seen repeatedly, ten times or more. The V and J genes are TRBV5-6 and TRBJ1-1; D is perhaps TRBD1 (6 bases). CDR1 is SGHDT, CDR2 YYEEEE, per germline. This CDR3 region has 16 residues. The ends were cut back, 3 bases at V and 1 base at J, with 16 bases in the middle. This CDR3 is CASSSATGRRNTEAFF. CDR3 bases: TGTGCCAGCAGCTCCGCTACAGGGCGCAGGAACACTGAAGCTTTCTTT.

This clonotype came up a few times. Here the CDR3 reads CASSLNLAGRGEQFF. The CDR3 DNA reads TGTGCCAGCAGCTTAAATCTAGCGGGTAGGGGTGAGCAGTTCTTC. The chain uses TRBV7-2 and TRBJ2-1; 8 bases match TRBD2. CDR1 SGHTA and CDR2 FQGNSA come from the germline V gene. With 2 bases clipped from V and 9 bases from J, the junction kept 9 bases outside the gene matches. There are 15 residues in the CDR3.

The chain is built from TRBV7-2 and TRBJ1-5, with D uncertain. Germline CDR1 reads SGHTA; CDR2 reads FQGNSA. Trimming removed 4 bases from V and 3 bases from J, with 4 bases in between. The CDR3 sequence is 12 residues long. The chain's CDR3 is CASSYTNQPQHF. The DNA of the CDR3 is TGTGCCAGCAGCTATACCAATCAGCCCCAGCATTTT.

The sample holds a few counts of this clonotype. The chain couples TRBV7-9 to TRBJ2-7, with 10 bases aligning to TRBD1. The germline V gene has CDR1 SEHNR and CDR2 FQNEAQ (reference sequence). V lost 5 bases, J lost 7 bases, and 14 bases stayed unmatched. This CDR3 is built from 16 residues. The CDR3 region has the DNA TGTGCCAGCAGCCCACCGGGACAGGGGTTAACGGTGGAGCAGTACTTC. Its protein product is CASSPPGQGLTVEQYF. Full variable domain (remainder filled in from reference TRBV7-9 and TRBJ2-7): DTGVSQNPRHKITKRGQNVTFRCDPISEHNRLYWYRQTLGQGPEFLTYFQNEAQLEKSRLLSDRFSAERPKGSFSTLEIQRTEQGDSAMYLCASSPPGQGLTVEQYFGPGTRLTVT.